These T cell receptor beta chains were read from a single sample in a study of T cells in Graves' hyperthyroidism and ophthalmopathy. TCRdb re-derived calls from the multiplex PCR reads in MiXCR, one entry per CDR3 protein. The table shows about 270,000 distinct CDR3 sequences, with approximately 20% occurring only once. The sample taken for sequencing was blood. All receptors derive from a young man with Graves' ophthalmopathy. Both conserved end residues are part of each CDR3. The order of the fields is D gene, clone size, CDR3 length, J gene, V gene, CDR3 DNA, CDR3 protein. The D gene is left open where the match is weak. A clone size is listed for some rows: how often the clone was seen (once, few, many), or a class if it is expanded.

d_gene: -; abundance: -; len: 15; j_gene: TRBJ1-1; v_gene: TRBV20-1; CDR3nt: TGCAGTGCTACATACCCGGCGGGCGGGAACACTGAAGCTTTCTTT; CDR3aa: CSATYPAGGNTEAFF
d_gene: -; abundance: many; len: 12; j_gene: TRBJ2-7; v_gene: TRBV7-2; CDR3nt: TGTGCCAGCAGTACCTACTTGGACGAGCAGTACTTC; CDR3aa: CASSTYLDEQYF
d_gene: -; abundance: many; len: 13; j_gene: TRBJ2-7; v_gene: TRBV12-3/TRBV12-4; CDR3nt: TGTGCCAGCAGTTTAGGGACAGCTGGCGAGCAGTACTTC; CDR3aa: CASSLGTAGEQYF
d_gene: TRBD1; abundance: -; len: 17; j_gene: TRBJ2-2; v_gene: TRBV20-1; CDR3nt: TGCAGTGCTAGATCCTTTCGGCAGGGGGCCCACACCGGGGAGCTGTTTTTT; CDR3aa: CSARSFRQGAHTGELFF
d_gene: -; abundance: -; len: 15; j_gene: TRBJ1-5; v_gene: TRBV20-1; CDR3nt: TGCAGTGCTAGGCTTGGGGGCAGCATGGGACAGCCCCAGCATTTT; CDR3aa: CSARLGGSMGQPQHF
d_gene: TRBD2; abundance: many; len: 16; j_gene: TRBJ2-1; v_gene: TRBV28; CDR3nt: TGTGCCAGCAGTTTAGGAGGACGGGAGGGCCGAAATGAGCAGTTCTTC; CDR3aa: CASSLGGREGRNEQFF
d_gene: -; abundance: many; len: 14; j_gene: TRBJ1-1; v_gene: TRBV5-1; CDR3nt: TGCGCCAGCAGCTTGGGGCCAGTGAACACTGAAGCTTTCTTT; CDR3aa: CASSLGPVNTEAFF
d_gene: -; abundance: many; len: 15; j_gene: TRBJ2-1; v_gene: TRBV12-3/TRBV12-4; CDR3nt: TGTGCCAGCAGTGAACGGGAAAGCTCCTACAATGAGCAGTTCTTC; CDR3aa: CASSERESSYNEQFF
d_gene: -; abundance: -; len: 15; j_gene: TRBJ2-5; v_gene: TRBV5-1; CDR3nt: TGCGCCAGCAGGGGGTGGGGCAGCAGCCAAGAGACCCAGTACTTC; CDR3aa: CASRGWGSSQETQYF
d_gene: TRBD2; abundance: -; len: 15; j_gene: TRBJ2-7; v_gene: TRBV10-3; CDR3nt: TGTGCCATCAGTGGGACTAGCGGGAGTCACTACGAGCAGTACTTC; CDR3aa: CAISGTSGSHYEQYF
d_gene: TRBD2; abundance: many; len: 13; j_gene: TRBJ2-5; v_gene: TRBV24-1; CDR3nt: TGTGCCACCAGTGTCGCGGGGGAAGAGACCCAGTACTTC; CDR3aa: CATSVAGEETQYF
d_gene: -; abundance: few; len: 14; j_gene: TRBJ1-3; v_gene: TRBV7-8; CDR3nt: TGTGCCAGCAGCTCCGGGACATATGGAAACACCATATATTTT; CDR3aa: CASSSGTYGNTIYF
d_gene: -; abundance: -; len: 15; j_gene: TRBJ1-2; v_gene: TRBV4-1; CDR3nt: TGCGCCAGCAGCCAAACGGGGGGTATTAACTATGGCTACACCTTC; CDR3aa: CASSQTGGINYGYTF
d_gene: -; abundance: many; len: 15; j_gene: TRBJ1-5; v_gene: TRBV2; CDR3nt: TGTGCCAGCAGTGAACACCAGGGGAACAGGCAGCCCCAGCATTTT; CDR3aa: CASSEHQGNRQPQHF
d_gene: TRBD1; abundance: -; len: 14; j_gene: TRBJ2-7; v_gene: TRBV6-1; CDR3nt: TGTGCCAGCACCAACAGGGGCCCCCCCTACGAGCAGTACTTC; CDR3aa: CASTNRGPPYEQYF
d_gene: TRBD2; abundance: few; len: 15; j_gene: TRBJ2-1; v_gene: TRBV19; CDR3nt: TGTGCCAGTAGTAAAGCGGGACCTATTTACAATGAGCAGTTCTTC; CDR3aa: CASSKAGPIYNEQFF
d_gene: TRBD2; abundance: -; len: 13; j_gene: TRBJ2-7; v_gene: TRBV20-1; CDR3nt: TGCAGTGCCCAGACTAGCCCGTCCTACGAGCAGTACTTC; CDR3aa: CSAQTSPSYEQYF
d_gene: TRBD2; abundance: many; len: 15; j_gene: TRBJ2-5; v_gene: TRBV11-2; CDR3nt: TGTGCCAGCAGCTTAGATCTAGCGGGCCAAGAGACCCAGTACTTC; CDR3aa: CASSLDLAGQETQYF
d_gene: -; abundance: few; len: 12; j_gene: TRBJ2-3; v_gene: TRBV30; CDR3nt: TGTGCCTGGGATCTCGGGACAGATACGCAGTATTTT; CDR3aa: CAWDLGTDTQYF
d_gene: -; abundance: few; len: 15; j_gene: TRBJ2-7; v_gene: TRBV27; CDR3nt: TGTGCCAGCAGCTCATGGACAGAGAGCTCCTACGAGCAGTACTTC; CDR3aa: CASSSWTESSYEQYF
d_gene: -; abundance: many; len: 13; j_gene: TRBJ2-1; v_gene: TRBV11-2; CDR3nt: TGTGCCAGCAGCTTAGATAGGAACAATGAGCAGTTCTTC; CDR3aa: CASSLDRNNEQFF
d_gene: -; abundance: few; len: 14; j_gene: TRBJ2-2; v_gene: TRBV5-1; CDR3nt: TGCGCCAGCAGCTTGCTGGGGAACACCGGGGAGCTGTTTTTT; CDR3aa: CASSLLGNTGELFF
d_gene: -; abundance: many; len: 15; j_gene: TRBJ2-7; v_gene: TRBV15; CDR3nt: TGTGCCACCAGCAGAGATGGGGAGCGGACCTACGAGCAGTACTTC; CDR3aa: CATSRDGERTYEQYF
d_gene: TRBD1; abundance: -; len: 12; j_gene: TRBJ2-1; v_gene: TRBV7-9; CDR3nt: TGTGCCAGCAAGGGGGACAGGGCTGAGCAGTTCTTC; CDR3aa: CASKGDRAEQFF
d_gene: TRBD1; abundance: once; len: 13; j_gene: TRBJ1-2; v_gene: TRBV29-1; CDR3nt: TGCAGCGTCCGGGGACAGGGTAGCTATGGCTACACCTTC; CDR3aa: CSVRGQGSYGYTF
d_gene: -; abundance: few; len: 13; j_gene: TRBJ2-5; v_gene: TRBV6-1; CDR3nt: TGTGCCAGCACGGGGACCCACCAAGAGACCCAGTACTTC; CDR3aa: CASTGTHQETQYF
d_gene: TRBD1; abundance: -; len: 16; j_gene: TRBJ2-5; v_gene: TRBV18; CDR3nt: TGTGCCAGCTCGACCACGAGACAGGGGGCGAGAGAGACCCAGTACTTC; CDR3aa: CASSTTRQGARETQYF
d_gene: -; abundance: -; len: 15; j_gene: TRBJ2-1; v_gene: TRBV6-9; CDR3nt: TGTGCCAGCAGTTACGAAACAGCCCCATACAATGAGCAGTTCTTC; CDR3aa: CASSYETAPYNEQFF
d_gene: -; abundance: -; len: 17; j_gene: TRBJ2-6; v_gene: TRBV28; CDR3nt: TGTGCCAGCAGAACGCCGGGATTTTCGGCGGGGGCCTACGTCCTGACTTTC; CDR3aa: CASRTPGFSAGAYVLTF
d_gene: -; abundance: -; len: 14; j_gene: TRBJ2-2; v_gene: TRBV24-1; CDR3nt: TGTGCCACCTCCCGGAGGCGGGACACCGGGGAGCTGTTTTTT; CDR3aa: CATSRRRDTGELFF
d_gene: -; abundance: -; len: 8; j_gene: TRBJ2-1; v_gene: TRBV30; CDR3nt: TGTGCCTCCACGAGTGAGTTCTTC; CDR3aa: CASTSEFF
d_gene: TRBD2; abundance: -; len: 16; j_gene: TRBJ2-3; v_gene: TRBV20-1; CDR3nt: TGCAGTGCTAGGCCCTTGCTAGTAGCGGGGTTGGATACGCAGTATTTT; CDR3aa: CSARPLLVAGLDTQYF
d_gene: TRBD2; abundance: few; len: 19; j_gene: TRBJ2-1; v_gene: TRBV10-3; CDR3nt: TGTGCCATCAGTGCCCCACTAGCGGGTCAAGTGGGGGCCTACAATGAGCAGTTCTTC; CDR3aa: CAISAPLAGQVGAYNEQFF
d_gene: -; abundance: -; len: 14; j_gene: TRBJ2-2; v_gene: TRBV10-3; CDR3nt: TGTGCCATCAGCGATAGAACGAACACCGGGGAGCTGTTTTTT; CDR3aa: CAISDRTNTGELFF
d_gene: TRBD2; abundance: -; len: 13; j_gene: TRBJ2-5; v_gene: TRBV20-1; CDR3nt: TGCAGTGCTGGAGCGGGAGGGCAAGAGACCCAGTACTTC; CDR3aa: CSAGAGGQETQYF
d_gene: -; abundance: many; len: 14; j_gene: TRBJ1-5; v_gene: TRBV18; CDR3nt: TGTGCCAGCTCCCCCGGGTTGAGCAATCAGCCCCAGCATTTT; CDR3aa: CASSPGLSNQPQHF
d_gene: -; abundance: -; len: 15; j_gene: TRBJ1-3; v_gene: TRBV19; CDR3nt: TGTGCCAGTAGTATTTCTCTGAGCTCTGGAAACACCATATATTTT; CDR3aa: CASSISLSSGNTIYF
d_gene: -; abundance: few; len: 15; j_gene: TRBJ1-1; v_gene: TRBV6-2/TRBV6-3; CDR3nt: TGTGCCAGCAGTTACTCGGTGGATTCGAACACTGAAGCTTTCTTT; CDR3aa: CASSYSVDSNTEAFF
d_gene: TRBD2; abundance: -; len: 16; j_gene: TRBJ2-1; v_gene: TRBV18; CDR3nt: TGTGCCAGCTCAGGGACTAGCGGGGGGGCCGGAAATGAGCAGTTCTTC; CDR3aa: CASSGTSGGAGNEQFF
d_gene: -; abundance: -; len: 12; j_gene: TRBJ1-2; v_gene: TRBV19; CDR3nt: TGTGCCAGTAGTAGGGACATCTATGGCTACACCTTC; CDR3aa: CASSRDIYGYTF
d_gene: -; abundance: -; len: 14; j_gene: TRBJ2-6; v_gene: TRBV20-1; CDR3nt: TGCAGTGCAAAGAAGGGCTCTGGGGCCAACGTCCTGACTTTC; CDR3aa: CSAKKGSGANVLTF
d_gene: TRBD2; abundance: few; len: 18; j_gene: TRBJ2-3; v_gene: TRBV20-1; CDR3nt: TGCAGTGCTAGAGTTTTACTAGCGGGAGGGCCCTCATGGGATACGCGGTATTTT; CDR3aa: CSARVLLAGGPSWDTRYF
d_gene: -; abundance: -; len: 15; j_gene: TRBJ1-5; v_gene: TRBV28; CDR3nt: TGTGCCAGCAGTTTATTGGGGGTTGGCAATCAGCCCCAGCATTTT; CDR3aa: CASSLLGVGNQPQHF
d_gene: TRBD1; abundance: -; len: 13; j_gene: TRBJ2-2; v_gene: TRBV30; CDR3nt: TGTGCCTGGAGTGTACAGGGGACCGGGGAGCTGTTTTTT; CDR3aa: CAWSVQGTGELFF
d_gene: -; abundance: many; len: 13; j_gene: TRBJ2-2; v_gene: TRBV11-2; CDR3nt: TGTGCCAGCAGCACCCACAATGCCGGGGAGCTGTTTTTT; CDR3aa: CASSTHNAGELFF
d_gene: -; abundance: many; len: 15; j_gene: TRBJ2-1; v_gene: TRBV10-1; CDR3nt: TGCGCCAGCAGTGGCCCGGGCATGGGTTACAATGAGCAGTTCTTC; CDR3aa: CASSGPGMGYNEQFF
d_gene: TRBD1; abundance: many; len: 12; j_gene: TRBJ1-1; v_gene: TRBV3-1; CDR3nt: TGTGCCAGCAGCGACAGGGGCGTTGAAGCTTTCTTT; CDR3aa: CASSDRGVEAFF
d_gene: TRBD2; abundance: many; len: 19; j_gene: TRBJ2-1; v_gene: TRBV20-1; CDR3nt: TGCAGTGCTAGAGTTCCACCCGGGACTAGCGGGTCCTCCTACAATGAGCAGTTCTTC; CDR3aa: CSARVPPGTSGSSYNEQFF
d_gene: TRBD1; abundance: many; len: 18; j_gene: TRBJ2-7; v_gene: TRBV5-1; CDR3nt: TGCGCCAGCAGCTTGGTGACAGGGGGGAGCGTGGATTCATACGAGCAGTACTTC; CDR3aa: CASSLVTGGSVDSYEQYF
d_gene: TRBD1; abundance: many; len: 16; j_gene: TRBJ2-7; v_gene: TRBV5-6; CDR3nt: TGTGCCAGCAGCTCACTCCAGGACAGGGGGTGGTACGAGCAGTACTTC; CDR3aa: CASSSLQDRGWYEQYF
d_gene: -; abundance: many; len: 12; j_gene: TRBJ2-1; v_gene: TRBV18; CDR3nt: TGTGCCAGCTCCCCCATTAGGGGTGAGCAGTTCTTC; CDR3aa: CASSPIRGEQFF
d_gene: -; abundance: -; len: 14; j_gene: TRBJ2-2; v_gene: TRBV11-2; CDR3nt: TGTGCCAGCAGCCGGTCGGGGAACACCGGGGGGCTGTTTTTT; CDR3aa: CASSRSGNTGGLFF
d_gene: -; abundance: -; len: 14; j_gene: TRBJ1-6; v_gene: TRBV5-1; CDR3nt: TGCGCCAGCAGCTTGGTAGACAGAGATTCACCCCTCCACTTT; CDR3aa: CASSLVDRDSPLHF
d_gene: -; abundance: -; len: 17; j_gene: TRBJ1-5; v_gene: TRBV27; CDR3nt: TGTGCCAGCAGTTTTCGAACAGGAGTTGGTAAGGGTCAGCCCCAGCATTTT; CDR3aa: CASSFRTGVGKGQPQHF
d_gene: -; abundance: many; len: 13; j_gene: TRBJ2-3; v_gene: TRBV3-1; CDR3nt: TGTGCCAGCAGCCGTCCTCACAGGGCCACGCAGTATTTT; CDR3aa: CASSRPHRATQYF
d_gene: TRBD1; abundance: -; len: 14; j_gene: TRBJ1-2; v_gene: TRBV30; CDR3nt: TGTGCCTGGACTTGGCAGGGGGCTAACTATGGCTACACCTTC; CDR3aa: CAWTWQGANYGYTF
d_gene: -; abundance: -; len: 12; j_gene: TRBJ2-7; v_gene: TRBV3-1; CDR3nt: TGTGCCAGCAGCCAAGGTCACTACGAGCAGTACTTC; CDR3aa: CASSQGHYEQYF